This is a list of T cell receptor beta chains from one sample in a study of blood T cell repertoires in COVID-19. Using immunoSEQ multiplex PCR, the repertoire was profiled, and TCRdb retains in-frame clones only, with some absent. The table records about 76,000 clones, 80% to 90% of them present only once. The material sequenced was peripheral blood. These receptors all stem from a woman aged 55 to 70 with acute or convalescent COVID-19. Both conserved end residues are part of each CDR3. The D gene is left open where the match is weak. Only some rows state a clone size, as once, few, many or a class for expanded clones.

size	J	D	V	CDR3	DNA
NA	TRBJ2-2	TRBD1	TRBV5-1	CASSPWQGANTGELFF	TGCGCCAGCAGCCCATGGCAGGGGGCGAACACCGGGGAGCTGTTTTTT
NA	TRBJ2-5	TRBD2	TRBV28	CASRRSGGGAQYF	TGTGCCAGCAGAAGGAGCGGGGGCGGGGCCCAGTACTTC
NA	TRBJ1-2	TRBD1	TRBV18	CASSPQPGQQSHGYTF	TGTGCCAGCTCACCGCAACCGGGACAGCAGAGTCATGGCTACACCTTC
NA	TRBJ1-4	NA	TRBV11-2	CASSLVTGEKLFF	TGTGCCAGCAGCTTAGTAACAGGGGAAAAACTGTTTTTT
NA	TRBJ2-6	NA	TRBV5-6	CASSLNPGGAGANVLTF	TGTGCCAGCAGCTTGAACCCTGGTGGAGCTGGGGCCAACGTCCTGACTTTC
once	TRBJ1-1	TRBD1	TRBV10-3	CAISEWRGRAFF	TGTGCCATCAGTGAGTGGAGGGGGCGAGCTTTCTTT
NA	TRBJ1-1	TRBD1	TRBV6-2/TRBV6-3	CASSQGTVTEAFF	TGTGCCAGCAGTCAGGGGACAGTCACTGAAGCTTTCTTT
NA	TRBJ1-1	NA	TRBV5-1	CASSLAGRLATEAFF	TGCGCCAGCAGCTTGGCAGGGCGTCTGGCCACTGAAGCTTTCTTT
NA	TRBJ1-5	NA	TRBV29-1	CSAKAGNQPQHF	TGCAGCGCCAAAGCGGGTAATCAGCCCCAGCATTTT
NA	TRBJ1-3	TRBD1	TRBV5-8	CASSLTGGAGNTIYF	TGTGCCAGCAGCTTGACAGGGGGAGCTGGAAACACCATATATTTT
NA	TRBJ2-1	NA	TRBV7-2	CASSFTRDLNEQFF	TGTGCCAGCAGCTTTACGCGGGACCTTAATGAGCAGTTCTTC
NA	TRBJ1-3	NA	TRBV3-1/TRBV3-2	CASSRTWRGGNTIYF	TGTGCCAGCAGTCGGACTTGGCGGGGTGGAAACACCATATATTTT
NA	TRBJ1-5	NA	TRBV29-1	CSVRQGGSVDQPQHF	TGCAGCGTTCGGCAGGGTGGGTCCGTGGATCAGCCCCAGCATTTT
NA	TRBJ1-1	TRBD1	TRBV11-2	CASSLGQGITEAFF	TGTGCCAGCAGCCTGGGACAGGGGATCACTGAAGCTTTCTTT
NA	TRBJ1-5	TRBD1	TRBV2	CASSNFGTGRYGNQPQHF	TGTGCCAGCAGTAACTTCGGGACAGGACGGTATGGCAATCAGCCCCAGCATTTT
NA	TRBJ2-5	NA	TRBV30	CAWSAAAQETQYF	TGTGCCTGGAGTGCGGCGGCCCAAGAGACCCAGTACTTC
NA	TRBJ2-3	TRBD1	TRBV3-1/TRBV3-2	CASSFSGGSSTDTQYF	TGTGCCAGCAGCTTCTCAGGGGGATCTAGCACAGATACGCAGTATTTT
few	TRBJ1-3	NA	TRBV6-5	CASRKGGSGNTIYF	TGTGCCAGCAGGAAAGGGGGATCTGGAAACACCATATATTTT
once	TRBJ1-5	TRBD1	TRBV7-9	CASSLTGGTQPQHF	TGTGCCAGCAGCCTGACAGGGGGCACGCAGCCCCAGCATTTT
NA	TRBJ1-2	NA	TRBV10-3	CATRSGRDVNGYTF	TGTGCCACGAGGTCGGGCAGGGATGTTAATGGCTACACCTTC
NA	TRBJ1-4	TRBD1	TRBV30	CAWSGKGQGNEKLFF	TGTGCCTGGAGCGGGAAGGGACAGGGGAATGAAAAACTGTTTTTT
NA	TRBJ2-1	NA	TRBV19	CASSTSSYNEQFF	TGTGCCAGTAGTACTAGCTCCTACAATGAGCAGTTCTTC
NA	TRBJ1-2	NA	TRBV5-1	CASSLDRQRTGYTF	TGCGCCAGCAGCTTGGACCGACAGAGAACTGGCTACACCTTC
NA	TRBJ2-3	TRBD1	TRBV5-6	CASSRVPGQGVDTQYF	TGTGCCAGCAGCCGAGTGCCGGGACAGGGGGTCGATACGCAGTATTTT
NA	TRBJ2-5	TRBD1	TRBV6-5	CASRRTGQETQYF	TGTGCCAGCAGGAGGACAGGTCAAGAGACCCAGTACTTC
large	TRBJ1-1	NA	TRBV19	CASSTGYTEAFF	TGTGCCAGTAGTACCGGGTATACTGAAGCTTTCTTT
NA	TRBJ2-1	TRBD2	TRBV7-2	CASSLAVAGGRNEQFF	TGTGCCAGCAGCTTAGCGGTGGCGGGGGGGCGCAATGAGCAGTTCTTC
NA	TRBJ1-1	TRBD1	TRBV5-5	CASSLTGSTEAFF	TGTGCCAGCAGCCTGACAGGGAGCACTGAAGCTTTCTTT
NA	TRBJ1-5	TRBD1	TRBV7-2	CASSEDRANQPQHF	TGTGCCAGCAGCGAAGACAGGGCTAATCAGCCCCAGCATTTT
NA	TRBJ1-6	TRBD1	TRBV2	CASSPDRVNSPLHF	TGTGCCAGCAGTCCGGACAGGGTTAATTCACCCCTCCACTTT
NA	TRBJ1-2	TRBD1	TRBV2	CASRQGSGYTF	TGTGCCAGCAGACAGGGGAGTGGCTACACCTTC
NA	TRBJ1-4	NA	TRBV5-4	CASSLGQGIATNEKLFF	TGTGCCAGCAGCTTGGGTCAGGGGATCGCAACTAATGAAAAACTGTTTTTT
NA	TRBJ2-3	TRBD2	TRBV24-1	CATSGVGGGDTQYF	TGTGCCACCAGTGGTGTCGGGGGGGGAGATACGCAGTATTTT
NA	TRBJ2-7	TRBD1	TRBV28	CASSFRGFQGTVGF	TGTGCCAGCAGTTTTAGGGGCTTTCAGGGGACAGTCGGCTTC
NA	TRBJ2-3	TRBD2	TRBV30	CAWSAGVAGGTDTQYF	TGTGCCTGGAGTGCCGGAGTAGCGGGGGGCACAGATACGCAGTATTTT
NA	TRBJ2-6	NA	TRBV6-4	CASSPQVSLSGANVLTF	TGTGCCAGCAGCCCACAGGTTTCTTTATCTGGGGCCAACGTCCTGACTTTC
once	TRBJ2-1	NA	TRBV11-3	CASSLDFPKEQFF	TGTGCCAGCAGCTTAGATTTTCCTAAGGAGCAGTTCTTC
NA	TRBJ2-1	TRBD2	TRBV10-3	CAIQSTGGNYNEQFF	TGTGCCATCCAGTCCACCGGGGGGAACTACAATGAGCAGTTCTTC
few	TRBJ1-1	NA	TRBV2	CASSEQNTEAFF	TGTGCCAGCAGTGAACAGAACACTGAAGCTTTCTTT
NA	TRBJ2-7	NA	TRBV19	CASSAGTYYEQYF	TGTGCCAGTAGTGCCGGGACATACTACGAGCAGTACTTC
few	TRBJ2-3	TRBD1	TRBV6-1	CASSEGQGALDTQYF	TGTGCCAGCAGTGAAGGGCAGGGGGCATTGGATACGCAGTATTTT
NA	TRBJ2-5	TRBD1	TRBV7-2	CASSLNRGAQETQYF	TGTGCCAGCAGCCTCAACAGGGGGGCGCAGGAGACCCAGTACTTC
NA	TRBJ1-6	NA	TRBV6-5	CASRRTEGSPLHF	TGTGCCAGCAGGAGGACAGAGGGTTCACCCCTCCACTTT
NA	TRBJ2-1	NA	TRBV11-3	CASSFGTNEQFF	TGTGCCAGCAGCTTCGGTACCAATGAGCAGTTCTTC
NA	TRBJ1-5	NA	TRBV2	CASSRAGADQPQHF	TGTGCCAGCAGCCGGGCAGGGGCCGATCAGCCCCAGCATTTT
NA	TRBJ1-1	TRBD1	TRBV10-1	CASSERTGYEAFF	TGCGCCAGCAGTGAACGGACAGGGTATGAAGCTTTCTTT
few	TRBJ2-7	NA	TRBV5-4	CASSYLEGHTYEQYF	TGTGCCAGCAGCTACCTGGAGGGCCATACCTACGAGCAGTACTTC
NA	TRBJ1-4	TRBD1	TRBV15	CATSGGDRGSNEKLFF	TGTGCCACCAGCGGGGGGGACAGGGGGTCTAATGAAAAACTGTTTTTT
NA	TRBJ1-4	NA	TRBV4-1	CASSQDGGLPNEKLFF	TGCGCCAGCAGCCAAGATGGGGGGTTACCTAATGAAAAACTGTTTTTT
few	TRBJ1-2	NA	TRBV3-1/TRBV3-2	CASSPTLRGPRGYTF	TGTGCCAGCAGCCCTACCCTTCGGGGTCCCAGGGGCTACACCTTC
NA	TRBJ1-1	NA	TRBV5-1	CASSLDMSGTEAFF	TGCGCCAGCAGCTTGGATATGAGCGGCACTGAAGCTTTCTTT
NA	TRBJ2-1	TRBD1	TRBV6-5	CASTGGQGKNEQFF	TGTGCCAGCACCGGGGGACAGGGGAAGAATGAGCAGTTCTTC
NA	TRBJ1-1	TRBD1	TRBV5-5	CASSLAVFPGQGTRGEAFF	TGTGCCAGCAGCTTGGCGGTATTCCCGGGACAGGGGACCCGAGGAGAAGCTTTCTTT
few	TRBJ2-1	TRBD1	TRBV2	CASSADRGINEQFF	TGTGCCAGCAGTGCGGACAGGGGGATCAATGAGCAGTTCTTC
many	TRBJ2-2	TRBD1	TRBV3-1/TRBV3-2	CASSQAGQGVTGELFF	TGTGCCAGCAGCCAAGCCGGACAGGGGGTGACCGGGGAGCTGTTTTTT
NA	TRBJ2-7	NA	TRBV5-1	CASSLDGGACEQYF	TGCGCCAGCAGCTTGGATGGGGGGGCCTGTGAGCAGTACTTC
NA	TRBJ2-6	NA	TRBV27	CASRPNGVGGANVLTF	TGTGCCAGCAGGCCCAACGGGGTTGGTGGGGCCAACGTCCTGACTTTC
NA	TRBJ2-5	NA	TRBV5-1	CASSSRGVGETQYF	TGCGCCAGCAGCTCCAGGGGTGTAGGAGAGACCCAGTACTTC